This T cell receptor (beta chain) stems from a study of control samples from healthy donors and cancer patients. Clones were sequenced by immunoSEQ multiplex PCR, and TCRdb holds only the in-frame ones, with some missing. The table lists roughly 95,000 clones, 80% to 95% of them singletons. Germline V gene lookup returns CDR1 SGHDT and CDR2 YYEEEE. This CDR3 region has 15 residues. Trimming cost V 4 bases and J 4 bases, with 17 bases left between them. The sequencing input was blood. V usage is TRBV5-6 and J usage is TRBJ1-2, with D unclear. This TCR was recovered from a human donor in good health. The donor label of this sample is uncertain. The CDR3 reads CASSPLDRELYGYTF. CDR3 coding DNA: TGTGCCAGCAGCCCTTTGGACCGGGAACTCTATGGCTACACCTTC.